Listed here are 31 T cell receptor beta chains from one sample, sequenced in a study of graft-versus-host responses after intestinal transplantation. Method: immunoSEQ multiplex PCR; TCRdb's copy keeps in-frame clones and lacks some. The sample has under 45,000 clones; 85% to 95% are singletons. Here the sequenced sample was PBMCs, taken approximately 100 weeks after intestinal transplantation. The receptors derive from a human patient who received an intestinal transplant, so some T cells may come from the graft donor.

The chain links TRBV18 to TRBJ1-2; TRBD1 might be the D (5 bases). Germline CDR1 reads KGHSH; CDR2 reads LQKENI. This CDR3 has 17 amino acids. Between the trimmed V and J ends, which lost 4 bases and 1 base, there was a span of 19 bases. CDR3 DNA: TGTGCCAGCTCACGGTCCCTCACCCTACAGGATAACTATGGCTACACCTTC. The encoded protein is CASSRSLTLQDNYGYTF.

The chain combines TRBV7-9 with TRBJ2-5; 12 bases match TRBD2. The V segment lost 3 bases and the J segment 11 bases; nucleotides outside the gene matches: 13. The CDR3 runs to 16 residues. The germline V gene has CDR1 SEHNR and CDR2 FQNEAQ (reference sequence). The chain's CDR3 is CASSFPGLAGRVEQYF. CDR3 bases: TGTGCCAGCAGCTTTCCCGGACTAGCGGGACGCGTAGAGCAGTACTTC.

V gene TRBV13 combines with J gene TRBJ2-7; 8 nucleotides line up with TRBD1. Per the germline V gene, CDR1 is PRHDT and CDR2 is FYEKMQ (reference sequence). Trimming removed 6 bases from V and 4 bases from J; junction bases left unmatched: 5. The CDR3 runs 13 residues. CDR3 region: CASRQGAAYEQYF. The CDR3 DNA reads TGTGCCAGCAGGCAGGGGGCGGCGTACGAGCAGTACTTC.

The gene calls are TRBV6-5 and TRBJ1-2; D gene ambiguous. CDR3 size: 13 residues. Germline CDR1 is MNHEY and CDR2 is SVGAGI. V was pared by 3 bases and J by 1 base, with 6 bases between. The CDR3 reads CASSYGINYGYTF. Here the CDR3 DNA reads TGTGCCAGCAGTTATGGGATTAACTATGGCTACACCTTC.

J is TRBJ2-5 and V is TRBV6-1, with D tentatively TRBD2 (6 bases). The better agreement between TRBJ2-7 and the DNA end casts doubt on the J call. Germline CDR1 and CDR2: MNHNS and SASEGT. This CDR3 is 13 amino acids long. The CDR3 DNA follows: TGTGCCAGCGAAATGGAGGGTGCCTACGAGCAGTACTTC. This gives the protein CASEMEGAYEQYF.

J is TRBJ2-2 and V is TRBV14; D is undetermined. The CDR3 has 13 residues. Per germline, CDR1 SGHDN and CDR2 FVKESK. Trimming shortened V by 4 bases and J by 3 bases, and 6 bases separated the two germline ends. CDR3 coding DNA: TGTGCCAGCAGCCTCTGGGACACCGGGGAGCTGTTTTTT. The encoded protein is CASSLWDTGELFF.

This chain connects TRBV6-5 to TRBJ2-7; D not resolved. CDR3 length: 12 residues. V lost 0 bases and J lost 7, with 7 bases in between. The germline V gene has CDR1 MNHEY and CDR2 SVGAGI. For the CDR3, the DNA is TGTGCCAGCAGTTACTCGGTCAAGGAGCAGTACTTC. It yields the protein CASSYSVKEQYF.

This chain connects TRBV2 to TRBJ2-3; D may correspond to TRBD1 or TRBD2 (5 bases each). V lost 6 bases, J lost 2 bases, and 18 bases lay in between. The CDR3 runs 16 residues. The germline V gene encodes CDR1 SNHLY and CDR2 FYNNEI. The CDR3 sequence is CASRLRVASHTDTQYF. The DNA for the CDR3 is TGTGCCAGCAGACTCAGGGTGGCTAGCCACACAGATACGCAGTATTTT.

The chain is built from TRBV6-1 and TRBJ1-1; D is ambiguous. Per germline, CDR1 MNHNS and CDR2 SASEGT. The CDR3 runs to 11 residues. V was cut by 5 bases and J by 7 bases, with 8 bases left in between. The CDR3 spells CASSQGIEAFF. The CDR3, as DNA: TGTGCCAGCAGTCAAGGCATTGAAGCTTTCTTT.

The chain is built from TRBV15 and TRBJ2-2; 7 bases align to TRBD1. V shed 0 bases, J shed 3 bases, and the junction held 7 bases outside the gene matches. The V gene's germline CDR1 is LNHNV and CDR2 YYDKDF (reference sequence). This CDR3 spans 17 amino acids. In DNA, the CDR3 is TGTGCCACCAGCAGAGATAGGAAGGGGGCGGACACCGGGGAGCTGTTTTTT. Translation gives CATSRDRKGADTGELFF.

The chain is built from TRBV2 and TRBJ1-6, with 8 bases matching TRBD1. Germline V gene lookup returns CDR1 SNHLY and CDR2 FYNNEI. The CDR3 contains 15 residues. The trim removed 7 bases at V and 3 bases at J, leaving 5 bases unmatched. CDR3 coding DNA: TGTGCCAGCAAGTGGACAGGGCGCTATAATTCACCCCTCCACTTT. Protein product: CASKWTGRYNSPLHF.

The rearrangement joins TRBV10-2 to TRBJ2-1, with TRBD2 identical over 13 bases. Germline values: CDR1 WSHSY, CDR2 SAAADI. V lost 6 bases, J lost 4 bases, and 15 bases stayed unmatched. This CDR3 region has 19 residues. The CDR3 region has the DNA TGCGCCAGCAGCGGGACTAGCGGGGCGAGGGGTGTGTCGTACAATGAGCAGTTCTTC. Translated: CASSGTSGARGVSYNEQFF.

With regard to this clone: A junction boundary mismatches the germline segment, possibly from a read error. The CDR3 reads CASSLEAEPSF. In DNA form, the CDR3 reads TGTGCCAGCAGCTTGGAGGCAGAACCGAGCTTC. V and J are TRBV5-1 and TRBJ2-7, with D maybe TRBD2 (5 bases). The CDR3 sequence is 11 residues long. Germline assignment: CDR1 SGHRS and CDR2 YFSETQ.

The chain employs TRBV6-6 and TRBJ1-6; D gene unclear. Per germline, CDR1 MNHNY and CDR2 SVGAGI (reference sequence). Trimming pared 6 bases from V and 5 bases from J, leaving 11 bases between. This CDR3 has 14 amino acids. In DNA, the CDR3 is TGTGCCAGCAGCGTGACGGCAAATAATTCACCCCTCCACTTT. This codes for CASSVTANNSPLHF.

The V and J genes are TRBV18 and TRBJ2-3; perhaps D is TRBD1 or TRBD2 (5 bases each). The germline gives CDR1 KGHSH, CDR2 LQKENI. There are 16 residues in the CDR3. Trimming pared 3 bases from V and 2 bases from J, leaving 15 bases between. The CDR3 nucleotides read TGTGCCAGCTCACCGGGGGATAGGGGTTTCACAGATACGCAGTATTTT. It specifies CASSPGDRGFTDTQYF.

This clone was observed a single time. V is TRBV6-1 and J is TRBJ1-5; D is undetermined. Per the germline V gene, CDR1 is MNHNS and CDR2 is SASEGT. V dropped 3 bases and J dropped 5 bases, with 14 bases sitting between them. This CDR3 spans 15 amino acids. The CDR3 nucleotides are TGTGCCAGCAGTGATTTGGGGATAGGTCATCAGCCCCAGCATTTT. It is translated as CASSDLGIGHQPQHF.

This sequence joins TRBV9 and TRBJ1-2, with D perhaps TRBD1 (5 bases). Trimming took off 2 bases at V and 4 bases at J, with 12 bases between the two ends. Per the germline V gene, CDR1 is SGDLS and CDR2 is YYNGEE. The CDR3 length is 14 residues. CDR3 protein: CASSVWGERYGYTF. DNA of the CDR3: TGTGCCAGCAGCGTCTGGGGCGAACGCTATGGCTACACCTTC.

The CDR3 loop is CASSQGGFSDRDYNEQFF. The DNA for the CDR3 is TGCGCCAGCAGCCAAGGGGGGTTTTCGGACAGGGACTACAATGAGCAGTTCTTC. The chain has TRBV4-1 and TRBJ2-1; 8 positions agree with TRBD1. This CDR3 contains 18 residues. Germline CDR1 MGHRA, CDR2 YSYEKL. Losses at the gene ends were 1 base for V and 3 bases for J; bases not matched to a gene: 11.

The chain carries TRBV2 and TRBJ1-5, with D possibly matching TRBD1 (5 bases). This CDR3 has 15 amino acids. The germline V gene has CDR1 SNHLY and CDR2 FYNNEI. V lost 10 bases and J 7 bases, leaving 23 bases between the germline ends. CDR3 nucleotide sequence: TGTGCCACCACCCCGGTGGGGGGAGGCGGCCAGCCCCAGCATTTT. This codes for CATTPVGGGGQPQHF.

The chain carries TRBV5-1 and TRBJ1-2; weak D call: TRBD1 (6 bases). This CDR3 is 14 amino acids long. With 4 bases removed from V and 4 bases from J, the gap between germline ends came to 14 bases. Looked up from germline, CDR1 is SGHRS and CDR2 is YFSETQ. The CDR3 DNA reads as TGCGCCAGCAGCCAACCGCAGGGGACCTATGGCTACACCTTC. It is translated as CASSQPQGTYGYTF.

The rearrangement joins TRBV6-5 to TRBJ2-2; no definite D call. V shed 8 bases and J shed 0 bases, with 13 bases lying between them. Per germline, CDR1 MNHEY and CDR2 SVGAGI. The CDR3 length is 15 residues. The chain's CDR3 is CASGVDGSNTGELFF. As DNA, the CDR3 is TGTGCCAGCGGGGTTGACGGCTCGAACACCGGGGAGCTGTTTTTT.

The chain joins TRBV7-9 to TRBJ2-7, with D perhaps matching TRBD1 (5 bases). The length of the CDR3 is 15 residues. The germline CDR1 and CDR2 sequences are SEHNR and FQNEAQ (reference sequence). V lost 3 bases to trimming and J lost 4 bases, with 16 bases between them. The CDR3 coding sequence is TGTGCCAGCAGCTTTCTGGACACCTCTAGGTACGAGCAGTACTTC. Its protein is CASSFLDTSRYEQYF.

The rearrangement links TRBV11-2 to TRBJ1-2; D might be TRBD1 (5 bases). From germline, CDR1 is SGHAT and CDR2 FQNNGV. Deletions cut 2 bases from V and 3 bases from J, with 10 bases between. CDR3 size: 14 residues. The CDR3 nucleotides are TGTGCCAGCAGCTTATTGGGGGGAGACTATGGCTACACCTTC. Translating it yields CASSLLGGDYGYTF.

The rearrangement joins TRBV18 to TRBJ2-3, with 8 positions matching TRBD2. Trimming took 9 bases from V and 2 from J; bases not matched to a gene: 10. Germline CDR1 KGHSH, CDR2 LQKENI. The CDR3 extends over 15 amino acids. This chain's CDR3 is CASAPPSGPTDTQYF. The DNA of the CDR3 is TGTGCCAGTGCACCTCCTAGCGGGCCCACAGATACGCAGTATTTT. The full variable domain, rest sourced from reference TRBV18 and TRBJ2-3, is NAGVMQNPRHLVRRRGQEARLRCSPMKGHSHVYWYRQLPEEGLKFMVYLQKENIIDESGMPKERFSAEFPKEGPSILRIQQVVRGDSAAYFCASAPPSGPTDTQYFGPGTRLTVL.

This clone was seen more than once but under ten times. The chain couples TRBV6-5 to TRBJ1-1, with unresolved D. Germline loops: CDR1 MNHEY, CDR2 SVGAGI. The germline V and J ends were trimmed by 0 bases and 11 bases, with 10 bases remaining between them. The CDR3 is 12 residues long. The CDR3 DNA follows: TGTGCCAGCAGTTACTCGGGGAGAGAGGCTTTCTTT. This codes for CASSYSGREAFF.

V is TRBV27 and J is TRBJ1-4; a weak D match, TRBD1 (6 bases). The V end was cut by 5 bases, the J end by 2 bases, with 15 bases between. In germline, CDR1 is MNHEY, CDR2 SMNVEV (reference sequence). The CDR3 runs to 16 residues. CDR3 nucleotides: TGTGCCAGCAGTGCCACAGGGTTCGCGACTAATGAAAAACTGTTTTTT. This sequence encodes CASSATGFATNEKLFF.

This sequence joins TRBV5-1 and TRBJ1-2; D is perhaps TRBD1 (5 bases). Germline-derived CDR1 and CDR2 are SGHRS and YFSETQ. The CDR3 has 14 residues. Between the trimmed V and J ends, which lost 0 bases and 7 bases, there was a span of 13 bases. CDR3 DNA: TGCGCCAGCAGCTTGGAGGCAGGGATTGTTGGCTACACCTTC. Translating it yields CASSLEAGIVGYTF. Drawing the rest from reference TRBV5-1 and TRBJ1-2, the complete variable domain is KAGVTQTPRYLIKTRGQQVTLSCSPISGHRSVSWYQQTPGQGLQFLFEYFSETQRNKGNFPGRFSGRQFSNSRSEMNVSTLELGDSALYLCASSLEAGIVGYTFGSGTRLTVV.

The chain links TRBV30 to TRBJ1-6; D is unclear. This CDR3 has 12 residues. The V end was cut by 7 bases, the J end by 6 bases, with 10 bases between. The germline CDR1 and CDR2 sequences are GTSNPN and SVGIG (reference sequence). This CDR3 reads CASGRGNSPLHF. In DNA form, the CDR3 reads TGTGCCTCCGGACGGGGTAATTCACCCCTCCACTTT.

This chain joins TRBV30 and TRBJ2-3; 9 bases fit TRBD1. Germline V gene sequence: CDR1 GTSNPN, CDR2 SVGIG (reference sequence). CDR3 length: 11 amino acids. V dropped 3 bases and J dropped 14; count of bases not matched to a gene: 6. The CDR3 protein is CAWRRDRVRYF. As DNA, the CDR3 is TGTGCCTGGAGGAGGGACAGGGTGCGGTATTTT.

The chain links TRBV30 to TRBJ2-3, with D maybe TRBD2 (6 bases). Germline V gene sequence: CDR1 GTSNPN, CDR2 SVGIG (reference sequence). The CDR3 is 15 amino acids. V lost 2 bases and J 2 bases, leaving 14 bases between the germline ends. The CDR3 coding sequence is TGTGCCTGGAGTAAGGGAGGTTCCTTCACAGATACGCAGTATTTT. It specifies CAWSKGGSFTDTQYF.

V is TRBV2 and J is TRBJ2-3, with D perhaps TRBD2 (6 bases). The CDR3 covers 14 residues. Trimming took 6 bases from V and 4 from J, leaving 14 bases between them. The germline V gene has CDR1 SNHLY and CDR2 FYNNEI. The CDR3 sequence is CASRVGEAADTQYF. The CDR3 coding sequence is TGTGCCAGCAGGGTTGGGGAGGCGGCAGATACGCAGTATTTT.